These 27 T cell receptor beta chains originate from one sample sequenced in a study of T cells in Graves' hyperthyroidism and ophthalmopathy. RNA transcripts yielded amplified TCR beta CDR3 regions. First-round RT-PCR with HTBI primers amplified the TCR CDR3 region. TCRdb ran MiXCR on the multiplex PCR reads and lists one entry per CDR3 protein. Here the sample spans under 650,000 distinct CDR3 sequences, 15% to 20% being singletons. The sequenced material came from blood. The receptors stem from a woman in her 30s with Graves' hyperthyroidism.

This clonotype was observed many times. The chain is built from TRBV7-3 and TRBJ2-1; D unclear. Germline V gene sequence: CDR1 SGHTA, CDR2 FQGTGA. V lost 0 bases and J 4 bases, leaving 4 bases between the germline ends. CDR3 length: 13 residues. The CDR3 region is CASSLTRYNEQFF. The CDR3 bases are TGTGCCAGCAGCTTAACTAGATACAATGAGCAGTTCTTC. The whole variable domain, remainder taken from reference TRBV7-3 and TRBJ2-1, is GAGVSQTPSNKVTEKGKYVELRCDPISGHTALYWYRQSLGQGPEFLIYFQGTGAADDSGLPNDRFFAVRPEGSVSTLKIQRTERGDSAVYLCASSLTRYNEQFFGPGTRLTVL.

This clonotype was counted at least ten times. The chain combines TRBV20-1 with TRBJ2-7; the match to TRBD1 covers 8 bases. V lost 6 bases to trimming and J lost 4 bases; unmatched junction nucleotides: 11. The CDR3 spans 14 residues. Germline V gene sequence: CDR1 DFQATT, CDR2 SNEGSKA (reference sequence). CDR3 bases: TGCAGTGCCCGTAAACAGGGGGTCGGGTACGAGCAGTACTTC. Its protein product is CSARKQGVGYEQYF.

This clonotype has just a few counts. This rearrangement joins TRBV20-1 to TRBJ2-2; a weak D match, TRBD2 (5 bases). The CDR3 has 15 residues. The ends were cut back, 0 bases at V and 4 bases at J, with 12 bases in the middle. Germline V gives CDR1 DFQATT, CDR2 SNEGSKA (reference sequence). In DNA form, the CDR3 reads TGCAGTGCTAGAGATCTTAGGAGGACCACCGGGGAGCTGTTTTTT. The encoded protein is CSARDLRRTTGELFF.

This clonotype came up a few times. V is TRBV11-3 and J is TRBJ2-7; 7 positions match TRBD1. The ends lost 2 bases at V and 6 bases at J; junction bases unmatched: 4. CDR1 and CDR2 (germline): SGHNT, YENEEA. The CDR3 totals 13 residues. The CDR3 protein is CASSLWPGGEQYF. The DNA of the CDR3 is TGTGCCAGCAGCTTATGGCCAGGGGGCGAGCAGTACTTC.

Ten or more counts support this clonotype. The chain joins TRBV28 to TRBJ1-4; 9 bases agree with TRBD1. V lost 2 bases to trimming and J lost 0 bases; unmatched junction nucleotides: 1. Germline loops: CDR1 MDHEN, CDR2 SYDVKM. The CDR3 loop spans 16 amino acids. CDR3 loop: CASSLTGGATNEKLFF. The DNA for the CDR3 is TGTGCCAGCAGTTTAACAGGGGGCGCAACTAATGAAAAACTGTTTTTT. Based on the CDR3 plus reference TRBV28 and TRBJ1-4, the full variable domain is DVKVTQSSRYLVKRTGEKVFLECVQDMDHENMFWYRQDPGLGLRLIYFSYDVKMKEKGDIPEGYSVSREKKERFSLILESASTNQTSMYLCASSLTGGATNEKLFFGSGTQLSVL.

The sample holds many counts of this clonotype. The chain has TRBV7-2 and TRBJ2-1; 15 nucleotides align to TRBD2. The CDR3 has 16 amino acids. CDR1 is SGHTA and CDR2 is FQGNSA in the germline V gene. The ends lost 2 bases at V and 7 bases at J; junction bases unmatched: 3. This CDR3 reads CASSLHGLAGGNEQFF. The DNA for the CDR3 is TGTGCCAGCAGCTTACACGGACTAGCGGGGGGGAATGAGCAGTTCTTC.

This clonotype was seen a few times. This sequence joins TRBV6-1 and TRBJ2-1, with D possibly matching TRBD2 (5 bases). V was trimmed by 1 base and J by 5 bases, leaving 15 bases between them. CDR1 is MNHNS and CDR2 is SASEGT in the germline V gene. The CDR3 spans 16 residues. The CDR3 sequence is CASSEVRRQNHNEQFF. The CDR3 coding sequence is TGTGCCAGCAGTGAAGTCCGGAGGCAGAACCACAATGAGCAGTTCTTC.

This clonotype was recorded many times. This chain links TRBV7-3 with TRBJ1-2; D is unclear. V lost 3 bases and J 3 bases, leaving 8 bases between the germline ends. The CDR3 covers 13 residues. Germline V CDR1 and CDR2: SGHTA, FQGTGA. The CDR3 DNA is TGTGCCAGCAGCTTGGGTGCAGACTATGGCTACACCTTC. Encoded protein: CASSLGADYGYTF. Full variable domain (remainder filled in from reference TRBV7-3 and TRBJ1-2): GAGVSQTPSNKVTEKGKYVELRCDPISGHTALYWYRQSLGQGPEFLIYFQGTGAADDSGLPNDRFFAVRPEGSVSTLKIQRTERGDSAVYLCASSLGADYGYTFGSGTRLTVV.

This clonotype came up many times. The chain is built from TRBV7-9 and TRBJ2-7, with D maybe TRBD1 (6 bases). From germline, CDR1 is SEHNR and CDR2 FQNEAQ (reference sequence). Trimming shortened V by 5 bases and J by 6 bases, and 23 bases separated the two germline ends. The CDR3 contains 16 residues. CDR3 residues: CASSHSWGTPSLEQYF. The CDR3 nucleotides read TGTGCCAGCAGCCATTCCTGGGGGACACCGTCGCTCGAGCAGTACTTC. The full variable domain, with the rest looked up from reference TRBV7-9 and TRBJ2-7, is DTGVSQNPRHKITKRGQNVTFRCDPISEHNRLYWYRQTLGQGPEFLTYFQNEAQLEKSRLLSDRFSAERPKGSFSTLEIQRTEQGDSAMYLCASSHSWGTPSLEQYFGPGTRLTVT.

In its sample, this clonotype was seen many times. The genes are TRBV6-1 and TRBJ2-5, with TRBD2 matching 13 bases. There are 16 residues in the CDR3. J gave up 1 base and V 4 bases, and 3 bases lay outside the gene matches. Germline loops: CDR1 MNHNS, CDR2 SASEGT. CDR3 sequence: CASSGLAGGIQETQYF. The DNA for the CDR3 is TGTGCCAGCAGTGGACTAGCGGGAGGTATCCAAGAGACCCAGTACTTC.

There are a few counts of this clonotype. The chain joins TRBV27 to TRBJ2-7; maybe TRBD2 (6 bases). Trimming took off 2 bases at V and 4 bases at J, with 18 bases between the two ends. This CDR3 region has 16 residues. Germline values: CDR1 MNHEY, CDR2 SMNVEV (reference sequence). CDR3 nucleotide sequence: TGTGCCAGCAGTTTAGTATCTGGGACTCACTCTTACGAGCAGTACTTC. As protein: CASSLVSGTHSYEQYF.

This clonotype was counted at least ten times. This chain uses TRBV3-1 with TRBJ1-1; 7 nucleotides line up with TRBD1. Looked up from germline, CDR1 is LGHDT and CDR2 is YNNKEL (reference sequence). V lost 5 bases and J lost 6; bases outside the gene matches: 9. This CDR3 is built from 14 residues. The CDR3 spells CASSSRTGLSEAFF. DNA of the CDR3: TGTGCCAGCAGCTCTCGGACAGGATTATCTGAAGCTTTCTTT.

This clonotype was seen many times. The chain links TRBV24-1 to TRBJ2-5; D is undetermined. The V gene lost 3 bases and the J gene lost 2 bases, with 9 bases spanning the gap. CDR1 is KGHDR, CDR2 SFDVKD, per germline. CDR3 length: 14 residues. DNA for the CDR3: TGTGCCACCAGTGATCCGGCGAGGCAAGAGACCCAGTACTTC. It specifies CATSDPARQETQYF.

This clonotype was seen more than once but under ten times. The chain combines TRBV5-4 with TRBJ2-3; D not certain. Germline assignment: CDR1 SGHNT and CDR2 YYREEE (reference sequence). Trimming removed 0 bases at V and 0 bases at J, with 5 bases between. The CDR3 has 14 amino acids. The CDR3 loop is CASSLVHSTDTQYF. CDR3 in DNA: TGTGCCAGCAGCTTGGTACACAGCACAGATACGCAGTATTTT.

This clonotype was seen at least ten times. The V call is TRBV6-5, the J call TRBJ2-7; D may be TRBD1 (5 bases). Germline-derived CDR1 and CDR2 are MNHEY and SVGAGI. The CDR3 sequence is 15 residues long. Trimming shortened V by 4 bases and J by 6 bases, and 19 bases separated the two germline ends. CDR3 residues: CASSSETVGYGEQYF. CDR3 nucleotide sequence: TGTGCCAGCAGTTCCGAGACAGTGGGGTACGGCGAGCAGTACTTC.

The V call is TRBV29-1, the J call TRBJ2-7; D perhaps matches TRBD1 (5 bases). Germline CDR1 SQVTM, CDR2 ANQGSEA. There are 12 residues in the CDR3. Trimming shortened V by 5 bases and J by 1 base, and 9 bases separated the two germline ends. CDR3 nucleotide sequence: TGCAGCGTTAAGGACACTTCCTACGAGCAGTACTTC. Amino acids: CSVKDTSYEQYF.

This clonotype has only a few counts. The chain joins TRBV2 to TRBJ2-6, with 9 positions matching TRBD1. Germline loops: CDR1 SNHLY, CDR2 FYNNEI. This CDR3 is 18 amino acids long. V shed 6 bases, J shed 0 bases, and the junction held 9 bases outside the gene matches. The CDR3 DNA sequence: TGTGCCAGCAGGGGACCGGGACAGGGAAGCTCTGGGGCCAACGTCCTGACTTTC. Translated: CASRGPGQGSSGANVLTF.

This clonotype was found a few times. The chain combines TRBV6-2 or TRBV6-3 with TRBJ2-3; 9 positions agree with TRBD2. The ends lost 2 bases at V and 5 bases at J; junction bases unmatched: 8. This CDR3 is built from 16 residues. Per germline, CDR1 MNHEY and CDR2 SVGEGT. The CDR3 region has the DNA TGTGCCAGCAGTTACCCCCGCGGGAGGGGGGGAGATACGCAGTATTTT. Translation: CASSYPRGRGGDTQYF.

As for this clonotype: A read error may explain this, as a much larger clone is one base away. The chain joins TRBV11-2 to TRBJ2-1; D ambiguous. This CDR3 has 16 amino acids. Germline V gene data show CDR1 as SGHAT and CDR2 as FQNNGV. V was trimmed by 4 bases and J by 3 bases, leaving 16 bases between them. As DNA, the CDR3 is TGTGCCAGCAGCTCATTCAGATGGCGAGACTACAATGAGCAGTTCTTC. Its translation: CASSSFRWRDYNEQFF.

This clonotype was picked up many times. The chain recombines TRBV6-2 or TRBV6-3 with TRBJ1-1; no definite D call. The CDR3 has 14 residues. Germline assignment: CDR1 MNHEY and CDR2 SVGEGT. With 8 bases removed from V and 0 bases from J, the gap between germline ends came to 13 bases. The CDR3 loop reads CASGPGWVNTEAFF. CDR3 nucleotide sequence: TGTGCCAGCGGACCTGGGTGGGTGAACACTGAAGCTTTCTTT.

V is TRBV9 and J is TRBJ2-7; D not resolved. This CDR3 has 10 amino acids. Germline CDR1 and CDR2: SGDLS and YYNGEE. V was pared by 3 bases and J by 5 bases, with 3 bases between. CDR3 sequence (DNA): TGTGCCAGCAGCGCCCACGAGCAGTACTTC. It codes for CASSAHEQYF.

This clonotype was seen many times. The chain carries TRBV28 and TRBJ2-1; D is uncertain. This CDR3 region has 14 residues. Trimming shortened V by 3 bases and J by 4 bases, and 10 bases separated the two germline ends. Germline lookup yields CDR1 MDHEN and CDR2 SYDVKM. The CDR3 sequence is CASSFLVGYNEQFF. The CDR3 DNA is TGTGCCAGCAGTTTCCTAGTTGGGTACAATGAGCAGTTCTTC.

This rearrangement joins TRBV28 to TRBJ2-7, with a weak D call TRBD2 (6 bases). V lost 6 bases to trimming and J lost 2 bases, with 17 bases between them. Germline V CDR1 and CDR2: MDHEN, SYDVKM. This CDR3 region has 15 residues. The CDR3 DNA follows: TGTGCCAGCAGCGGAAACCGGGACTTCCCCTACGAGCAGTACTTC. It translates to CASSGNRDFPYEQYF.

CDR3 amino acids: CASSSDGTSGNLPYEQYF. The CDR3 DNA sequence: TGTGCCAGCAGTTCCGACGGGACTAGCGGGAACCTCCCCTACGAGCAGTACTTC. The rearrangement uses TRBV27 and TRBJ2-7, with TRBD2 matching over 13 bases. The CDR3 has 18 amino acids. With V trimmed by 4 bases and J by 2 bases, 11 bases remained unmatched. CDR1 MNHEY and CDR2 SMNVEV come from the germline V gene (reference sequence).

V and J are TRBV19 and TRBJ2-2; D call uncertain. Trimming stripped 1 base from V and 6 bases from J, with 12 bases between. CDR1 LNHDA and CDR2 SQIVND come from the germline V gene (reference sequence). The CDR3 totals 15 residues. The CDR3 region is CASSIGQIRAGELFF. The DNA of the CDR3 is TGTGCCAGTAGTATAGGGCAGATCCGGGCCGGGGAGCTGTTTTTT. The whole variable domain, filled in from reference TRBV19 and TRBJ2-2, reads DGGITQSPKYLFRKEGQNVTLSCEQNLNHDAMYWYRQDPGQGLRLIYYSQIVNDFQKGDIAEGYSVSREKKESFPLTVTSAQKNPTAFYLCASSIGQIRAGELFFGEGSRLTVL.

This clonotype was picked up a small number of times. The CDR3 here is CASSLSTGNDQPQHF. The DNA for the CDR3 is TGCGCCAGCAGCTTATCGACGGGGAACGATCAGCCCCAGCATTTT. The chain carries TRBV5-1 and TRBJ1-5, with D unresolved. This CDR3 spans 15 amino acids. V lost 2 bases, J lost 5 bases, and 14 bases lay in between. Germline lookup yields CDR1 SGHRS and CDR2 YFSETQ.

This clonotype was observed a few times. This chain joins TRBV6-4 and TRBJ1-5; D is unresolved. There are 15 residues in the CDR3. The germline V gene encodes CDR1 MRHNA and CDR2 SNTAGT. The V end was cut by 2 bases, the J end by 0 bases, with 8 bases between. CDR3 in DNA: TGTGCCAGCAGTGACGACCACTATAGCAATCAGCCCCAGCATTTT. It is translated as CASSDDHYSNQPQHF.